These T cell receptor beta chains were read from a single sample in a study of identical twins. TCRdb re-derived calls from the 5' RACE reads in MiXCR, one entry per CDR3 protein. The profile shows 460,000 or so distinct CDR3 sequences, over 12% of them singletons. These sequences were also reported in another study, on yellow fever vaccine responses in identical twins.

Specimen: CD4+ T cells sorted from blood. The receptors originated from a woman aged 18-29 years in good health. The CDR3 runs from the conserved cysteine through the conserved F or W. The order of the fields is V gene, clone size, D gene, J gene, CDR3 DNA, CDR3 protein. D genes are given only for firm matches. A clone size is listed for some rows: how often the clone was seen (once, few, many), or a class if it is expanded.

V gene: TRBV18
clone size: -
D gene: -
J gene: TRBJ2-2
CDR3 DNA: TGTGCCAGCTCACGGGACAACCAACCCACCGGGGAGCTGTTTTTT
CDR3 protein: CASSRDNQPTGELFF

V gene: TRBV12-3/TRBV12-4
clone size: -
D gene: -
J gene: TRBJ2-1
CDR3 DNA: TGTGCCAGCACCATAGGGGCGCGGGAGTTCTTC
CDR3 protein: CASTIGAREFF

V gene: TRBV7-2
clone size: -
D gene: -
J gene: TRBJ2-7
CDR3 DNA: TGTGCCAGCAGCAAGACACAGACCTACGAGCAGTACTTC
CDR3 protein: CASSKTQTYEQYF

V gene: TRBV4-1
clone size: many
D gene: TRBD2
J gene: TRBJ2-4
CDR3 DNA: TGCGCCAGCAGCCAAGAAGAAGCGGGAGGGCCATGGGCCAAAAACATTCAGTACTTC
CDR3 protein: CASSQEEAGGPWAKNIQYF

V gene: TRBV6-6
clone size: -
D gene: -
J gene: TRBJ1-1
CDR3 DNA: TGTGCCAGCAGTTACTCCCTGGGGACTGAAGCTTTCTTT
CDR3 protein: CASSYSLGTEAFF

V gene: TRBV4-1
clone size: few
D gene: TRBD2
J gene: TRBJ2-2
CDR3 DNA: TGCGCCAGCAGCCAAGAGCTAGCGGGGTACTCCGGGGAGCTGTTTTTT
CDR3 protein: CASSQELAGYSGELFF

V gene: TRBV20-1
clone size: few
D gene: -
J gene: TRBJ2-3
CDR3 DNA: TGCAGTGCATGGGGAGACACAGATACGCAGTATTTT
CDR3 protein: CSAWGDTDTQYF

V gene: TRBV7-2
clone size: -
D gene: -
J gene: TRBJ2-5
CDR3 DNA: TGTGCCAGCAGCTTAAGCTGGGGGCCAGAAGAGACCCAGTACTTC
CDR3 protein: CASSLSWGPEETQYF

V gene: TRBV6-2/TRBV6-3
clone size: few
D gene: -
J gene: TRBJ2-1
CDR3 DNA: TGTGCCAGCAGTTACTATGAGGGGTCCTACAATGAGCAGTTCTTC
CDR3 protein: CASSYYEGSYNEQFF

V gene: TRBV5-1
clone size: many
D gene: -
J gene: TRBJ2-7
CDR3 DNA: TGCGCCAGCAGCCAACAGGGTGTCTACGAGCAGTACTTC
CDR3 protein: CASSQQGVYEQYF

V gene: TRBV20-1
clone size: -
D gene: TRBD2
J gene: TRBJ2-1
CDR3 DNA: TGCAGTGCTAGGACTAGCGGGAGGAGGGTTGAGCAGTTCTTC
CDR3 protein: CSARTSGRRVEQFF

V gene: TRBV4-2
clone size: few
D gene: TRBD2
J gene: TRBJ2-3
CDR3 DNA: TGTGCCAGCAGCCAAGAGACTAGCGGGACAGATACGCAGTATTTT
CDR3 protein: CASSQETSGTDTQYF

V gene: TRBV12-3/TRBV12-4
clone size: few
D gene: -
J gene: TRBJ2-2
CDR3 DNA: TGTGCCAGCAGTCCCCCCGGGGAGCTGTTTTTT
CDR3 protein: CASSPPGELFF

V gene: TRBV21-1
clone size: -
D gene: -
J gene: TRBJ2-7
CDR3 DNA: TGTGCCAGCACCTCGGGAGGGGTTCGCCACGAGCAGTACTTC
CDR3 protein: CASTSGGVRHEQYF

V gene: TRBV6-2/TRBV6-3
clone size: -
D gene: TRBD1
J gene: TRBJ2-7
CDR3 DNA: TGTGCCAGCATGGCTGGCGGGACAGGGGCCCACGAGCAGTACTTC
CDR3 protein: CASMAGGTGAHEQYF

V gene: TRBV7-7
clone size: -
D gene: TRBD1
J gene: TRBJ2-1
CDR3 DNA: TGTGCTAGCAGCTTAGATGGACAGGGTTCCAATGAGCAGTTCTTC
CDR3 protein: CASSLDGQGSNEQFF

V gene: TRBV20-1
clone size: -
D gene: TRBD1
J gene: TRBJ2-2
CDR3 DNA: TGCAGTGCTATTCAACCGACAGGGGGTCGGACCGGGGAGCTGTTTTTT
CDR3 protein: CSAIQPTGGRTGELFF

V gene: TRBV6-1
clone size: -
D gene: TRBD1
J gene: TRBJ2-7
CDR3 DNA: TGTGCCAGCAGTCAAACTCGTGGCAGGGGGCACGAGCAGTACTTC
CDR3 protein: CASSQTRGRGHEQYF

V gene: TRBV15
clone size: -
D gene: -
J gene: TRBJ2-1
CDR3 DNA: TGTGCCACCAGCAGAGTTGGATTCTACAATGAGCAGTTCTTC
CDR3 protein: CATSRVGFYNEQFF

V gene: TRBV2
clone size: few
D gene: TRBD2
J gene: TRBJ2-1
CDR3 DNA: TGTGCCAGCAGGACGGGACTAGCGGGGACGGGGTTCTTC
CDR3 protein: CASRTGLAGTGFF

V gene: TRBV5-1
clone size: -
D gene: TRBD1
J gene: TRBJ2-3
CDR3 DNA: TGCGCCAGCAGCTTGGGGGACAGGCGAAGCACAGATACGCAGTATTTT
CDR3 protein: CASSLGDRRSTDTQYF

V gene: TRBV10-3
clone size: many
D gene: TRBD1
J gene: TRBJ2-1
CDR3 DNA: TGTGCCATCAGTGGGGACAGGGATAACAATGAGCAGTTCTTC
CDR3 protein: CAISGDRDNNEQFF

V gene: TRBV20-1
clone size: few
D gene: -
J gene: TRBJ2-5
CDR3 DNA: TGCAGTGCCCAGATCCAGCGGGAGTACTTC
CDR3 protein: CSAQIQREYF

V gene: TRBV6-2/TRBV6-3
clone size: -
D gene: TRBD1
J gene: TRBJ2-1
CDR3 DNA: TGTGCCAGCACGTCCTTCGGGACAGGGACAAAAGGCTCCTACAATGAGCAGTTCTTC
CDR3 protein: CASTSFGTGTKGSYNEQFF

V gene: TRBV5-1
clone size: -
D gene: -
J gene: TRBJ2-5
CDR3 DNA: TGCGCCAGCAGCCCGGGGGTTGAAGAGACCCAGTACTTC
CDR3 protein: CASSPGVEETQYF

V gene: TRBV6-1
clone size: -
D gene: -
J gene: TRBJ2-3
CDR3 DNA: TGTGCCAGCAGTCCTCCGGGTCGAAGGACGAGTACGCAGTATTTT
CDR3 protein: CASSPPGRRTSTQYF

V gene: TRBV7-9
clone size: -
D gene: -
J gene: TRBJ2-1
CDR3 DNA: TGTGCCAGCAGCCGTAAGCCCGCAGGAAATTACAATGAGCAGTTCTTC
CDR3 protein: CASSRKPAGNYNEQFF

V gene: TRBV5-1
clone size: many
D gene: -
J gene: TRBJ2-1
CDR3 DNA: TGCGCCAGCAGCTTGGGACTACTAGCAAACTCCTACAATGAGCAGTTCTTC
CDR3 protein: CASSLGLLANSYNEQFF

V gene: TRBV12-3/TRBV12-4
clone size: -
D gene: -
J gene: TRBJ1-6
CDR3 DNA: TGTGCCAGCAGTTTAGTTGGGCAGGGCTATAATTCACCCCTCCACTTT
CDR3 protein: CASSLVGQGYNSPLHF

V gene: TRBV7-2
clone size: -
D gene: -
J gene: TRBJ2-5
CDR3 DNA: TGTGCCAGCAGCCCGTTTGGGGGCCAAGAGACCCAGTACTTC
CDR3 protein: CASSPFGGQETQYF

V gene: TRBV20-1
clone size: few
D gene: TRBD2
J gene: TRBJ2-1
CDR3 DNA: TGCAGTGCTAGAGGGCTAGCGGGAGTCTACAATGAGCAGTTCTTC
CDR3 protein: CSARGLAGVYNEQFF

V gene: TRBV5-1
clone size: -
D gene: TRBD2
J gene: TRBJ2-2
CDR3 DNA: TGCGCCAGCAGCACCGGACTAGCGGGAGGAGCCGGGGAGCTGTTTTTT
CDR3 protein: CASSTGLAGGAGELFF

V gene: TRBV15
clone size: -
D gene: -
J gene: TRBJ2-2
CDR3 DNA: TGTGCCACCGATGAGGGGAACACCGGGGAGCTGTTTTTT
CDR3 protein: CATDEGNTGELFF

V gene: TRBV3-1
clone size: -
D gene: TRBD1
J gene: TRBJ1-2
CDR3 DNA: TGTGCCAGCAGCCTCCGACAGGGGCCTAGCTATGGCTACACCTTC
CDR3 protein: CASSLRQGPSYGYTF

V gene: TRBV7-2
clone size: -
D gene: TRBD2
J gene: TRBJ2-7
CDR3 DNA: TGTGCCAGCGGAACTAGCGGCTCCTACGAGCAGTACTTC
CDR3 protein: CASGTSGSYEQYF

V gene: TRBV5-1
clone size: few
D gene: -
J gene: TRBJ1-1
CDR3 DNA: TGCGCCAGCAGCTTGGTTGTTGGGGGGCTCCCTGAAGCTTTCTTT
CDR3 protein: CASSLVVGGLPEAFF

V gene: TRBV11-1
clone size: few
D gene: -
J gene: TRBJ2-3
CDR3 DNA: TGTGCCAGCAGCCCCCCTCGCGGTTTGCGGGGCAATAACCTCGATACGCAGTATTTT
CDR3 protein: CASSPPRGLRGNNLDTQYF

V gene: TRBV5-6
clone size: many
D gene: -
J gene: TRBJ1-1
CDR3 DNA: TGTGCCAGCAGCTTGTCGGGGACCGGGGCTTTCTTT
CDR3 protein: CASSLSGTGAFF

V gene: TRBV6-1
clone size: few
D gene: -
J gene: TRBJ1-2
CDR3 DNA: TGTGCCAGCAGACCAGGGGTGGGCTATGGCTACACCTTC
CDR3 protein: CASRPGVGYGYTF

V gene: TRBV5-1
clone size: -
D gene: -
J gene: TRBJ2-2
CDR3 DNA: TGCGCCAGCAGCTTGGCACAGGGTGACACCGGGGAGCTGTTTTTT
CDR3 protein: CASSLAQGDTGELFF

V gene: TRBV2
clone size: -
D gene: TRBD2
J gene: TRBJ2-3
CDR3 DNA: TGTGCCAGCAGTGACGGGGGGGGCCGCACAGATACGCAGTATTTT
CDR3 protein: CASSDGGGRTDTQYF

V gene: TRBV6-5
clone size: many
D gene: -
J gene: TRBJ1-6
CDR3 DNA: TGTGCCAGCAGTTACCAGGGGCAGAATTCACCCCTCCACTTT
CDR3 protein: CASSYQGQNSPLHF

V gene: TRBV5-1
clone size: -
D gene: -
J gene: TRBJ2-3
CDR3 DNA: TGCGCCAGCAGCGCAAATACAGGGCAGGTTACAGATACGCAGTATTTT
CDR3 protein: CASSANTGQVTDTQYF

V gene: TRBV29-1
clone size: few
D gene: -
J gene: TRBJ2-7
CDR3 DNA: TGCAGCGTTGGGGGGAACCCCTACGAGCAGTACTTC
CDR3 protein: CSVGGNPYEQYF

V gene: TRBV28
clone size: -
D gene: TRBD1
J gene: TRBJ2-7
CDR3 DNA: TGTGCCAGCGGCCGGGACAGTGACTCCTACGAGCAGTACTTC
CDR3 protein: CASGRDSDSYEQYF

V gene: TRBV25-1
clone size: -
D gene: -
J gene: TRBJ2-7
CDR3 DNA: TGTGCCAGCAGCGAGACCGGGAAGTCCTACGAGCAGTACTTC
CDR3 protein: CASSETGKSYEQYF

V gene: TRBV20-1
clone size: many
D gene: -
J gene: TRBJ1-2
CDR3 DNA: TGCAGTGCTAGTCTAAGCGTGGGGAAGTGGTATGGCTACACCTTC
CDR3 protein: CSASLSVGKWYGYTF

V gene: TRBV20-1
clone size: few
D gene: -
J gene: TRBJ2-1
CDR3 DNA: TGCAGTGCTAGAGGCCGACGGGGGGCTTTAAACAATGAGCAGTTCTTC
CDR3 protein: CSARGRRGALNNEQFF

V gene: TRBV2
clone size: many
D gene: -
J gene: TRBJ2-2
CDR3 DNA: TGTGCCAGCAGTGAACCCTGGGGGCAGGGCACCGGGGAGCTGTTTTTT
CDR3 protein: CASSEPWGQGTGELFF

V gene: TRBV12-3/TRBV12-4
clone size: -
D gene: TRBD2
J gene: TRBJ2-7
CDR3 DNA: TGTGCCAGCAGGGCTCCTGGGACTACCTCAGCCTACGAGCAGTACTTC
CDR3 protein: CASRAPGTTSAYEQYF

V gene: TRBV11-2
clone size: few
D gene: TRBD1
J gene: TRBJ1-4
CDR3 DNA: TGTGCCAGCAGCTTAGAGAGACCCGGGACAGGGGGTGAAAAACTGTTTTTT
CDR3 protein: CASSLERPGTGGEKLFF

V gene: TRBV10-3
clone size: few
D gene: TRBD1
J gene: TRBJ2-3
CDR3 DNA: TGTGCCATCAGTGAACGACAGGGGGCAGATACGCAGTATTTT
CDR3 protein: CAISERQGADTQYF

V gene: TRBV11-1
clone size: -
D gene: TRBD2
J gene: TRBJ2-2
CDR3 DNA: TGTGCCAGCAGCGACGGACTAGCGGGGGCCAGCACCGGGGAGCTGTTTTTT
CDR3 protein: CASSDGLAGASTGELFF

V gene: TRBV4-2
clone size: few
D gene: TRBD1
J gene: TRBJ2-2
CDR3 DNA: TGTGCCAGCAGCCAAGGTGCCCAGGGGGAAGCCGGGGAGCTGTTTTTT
CDR3 protein: CASSQGAQGEAGELFF